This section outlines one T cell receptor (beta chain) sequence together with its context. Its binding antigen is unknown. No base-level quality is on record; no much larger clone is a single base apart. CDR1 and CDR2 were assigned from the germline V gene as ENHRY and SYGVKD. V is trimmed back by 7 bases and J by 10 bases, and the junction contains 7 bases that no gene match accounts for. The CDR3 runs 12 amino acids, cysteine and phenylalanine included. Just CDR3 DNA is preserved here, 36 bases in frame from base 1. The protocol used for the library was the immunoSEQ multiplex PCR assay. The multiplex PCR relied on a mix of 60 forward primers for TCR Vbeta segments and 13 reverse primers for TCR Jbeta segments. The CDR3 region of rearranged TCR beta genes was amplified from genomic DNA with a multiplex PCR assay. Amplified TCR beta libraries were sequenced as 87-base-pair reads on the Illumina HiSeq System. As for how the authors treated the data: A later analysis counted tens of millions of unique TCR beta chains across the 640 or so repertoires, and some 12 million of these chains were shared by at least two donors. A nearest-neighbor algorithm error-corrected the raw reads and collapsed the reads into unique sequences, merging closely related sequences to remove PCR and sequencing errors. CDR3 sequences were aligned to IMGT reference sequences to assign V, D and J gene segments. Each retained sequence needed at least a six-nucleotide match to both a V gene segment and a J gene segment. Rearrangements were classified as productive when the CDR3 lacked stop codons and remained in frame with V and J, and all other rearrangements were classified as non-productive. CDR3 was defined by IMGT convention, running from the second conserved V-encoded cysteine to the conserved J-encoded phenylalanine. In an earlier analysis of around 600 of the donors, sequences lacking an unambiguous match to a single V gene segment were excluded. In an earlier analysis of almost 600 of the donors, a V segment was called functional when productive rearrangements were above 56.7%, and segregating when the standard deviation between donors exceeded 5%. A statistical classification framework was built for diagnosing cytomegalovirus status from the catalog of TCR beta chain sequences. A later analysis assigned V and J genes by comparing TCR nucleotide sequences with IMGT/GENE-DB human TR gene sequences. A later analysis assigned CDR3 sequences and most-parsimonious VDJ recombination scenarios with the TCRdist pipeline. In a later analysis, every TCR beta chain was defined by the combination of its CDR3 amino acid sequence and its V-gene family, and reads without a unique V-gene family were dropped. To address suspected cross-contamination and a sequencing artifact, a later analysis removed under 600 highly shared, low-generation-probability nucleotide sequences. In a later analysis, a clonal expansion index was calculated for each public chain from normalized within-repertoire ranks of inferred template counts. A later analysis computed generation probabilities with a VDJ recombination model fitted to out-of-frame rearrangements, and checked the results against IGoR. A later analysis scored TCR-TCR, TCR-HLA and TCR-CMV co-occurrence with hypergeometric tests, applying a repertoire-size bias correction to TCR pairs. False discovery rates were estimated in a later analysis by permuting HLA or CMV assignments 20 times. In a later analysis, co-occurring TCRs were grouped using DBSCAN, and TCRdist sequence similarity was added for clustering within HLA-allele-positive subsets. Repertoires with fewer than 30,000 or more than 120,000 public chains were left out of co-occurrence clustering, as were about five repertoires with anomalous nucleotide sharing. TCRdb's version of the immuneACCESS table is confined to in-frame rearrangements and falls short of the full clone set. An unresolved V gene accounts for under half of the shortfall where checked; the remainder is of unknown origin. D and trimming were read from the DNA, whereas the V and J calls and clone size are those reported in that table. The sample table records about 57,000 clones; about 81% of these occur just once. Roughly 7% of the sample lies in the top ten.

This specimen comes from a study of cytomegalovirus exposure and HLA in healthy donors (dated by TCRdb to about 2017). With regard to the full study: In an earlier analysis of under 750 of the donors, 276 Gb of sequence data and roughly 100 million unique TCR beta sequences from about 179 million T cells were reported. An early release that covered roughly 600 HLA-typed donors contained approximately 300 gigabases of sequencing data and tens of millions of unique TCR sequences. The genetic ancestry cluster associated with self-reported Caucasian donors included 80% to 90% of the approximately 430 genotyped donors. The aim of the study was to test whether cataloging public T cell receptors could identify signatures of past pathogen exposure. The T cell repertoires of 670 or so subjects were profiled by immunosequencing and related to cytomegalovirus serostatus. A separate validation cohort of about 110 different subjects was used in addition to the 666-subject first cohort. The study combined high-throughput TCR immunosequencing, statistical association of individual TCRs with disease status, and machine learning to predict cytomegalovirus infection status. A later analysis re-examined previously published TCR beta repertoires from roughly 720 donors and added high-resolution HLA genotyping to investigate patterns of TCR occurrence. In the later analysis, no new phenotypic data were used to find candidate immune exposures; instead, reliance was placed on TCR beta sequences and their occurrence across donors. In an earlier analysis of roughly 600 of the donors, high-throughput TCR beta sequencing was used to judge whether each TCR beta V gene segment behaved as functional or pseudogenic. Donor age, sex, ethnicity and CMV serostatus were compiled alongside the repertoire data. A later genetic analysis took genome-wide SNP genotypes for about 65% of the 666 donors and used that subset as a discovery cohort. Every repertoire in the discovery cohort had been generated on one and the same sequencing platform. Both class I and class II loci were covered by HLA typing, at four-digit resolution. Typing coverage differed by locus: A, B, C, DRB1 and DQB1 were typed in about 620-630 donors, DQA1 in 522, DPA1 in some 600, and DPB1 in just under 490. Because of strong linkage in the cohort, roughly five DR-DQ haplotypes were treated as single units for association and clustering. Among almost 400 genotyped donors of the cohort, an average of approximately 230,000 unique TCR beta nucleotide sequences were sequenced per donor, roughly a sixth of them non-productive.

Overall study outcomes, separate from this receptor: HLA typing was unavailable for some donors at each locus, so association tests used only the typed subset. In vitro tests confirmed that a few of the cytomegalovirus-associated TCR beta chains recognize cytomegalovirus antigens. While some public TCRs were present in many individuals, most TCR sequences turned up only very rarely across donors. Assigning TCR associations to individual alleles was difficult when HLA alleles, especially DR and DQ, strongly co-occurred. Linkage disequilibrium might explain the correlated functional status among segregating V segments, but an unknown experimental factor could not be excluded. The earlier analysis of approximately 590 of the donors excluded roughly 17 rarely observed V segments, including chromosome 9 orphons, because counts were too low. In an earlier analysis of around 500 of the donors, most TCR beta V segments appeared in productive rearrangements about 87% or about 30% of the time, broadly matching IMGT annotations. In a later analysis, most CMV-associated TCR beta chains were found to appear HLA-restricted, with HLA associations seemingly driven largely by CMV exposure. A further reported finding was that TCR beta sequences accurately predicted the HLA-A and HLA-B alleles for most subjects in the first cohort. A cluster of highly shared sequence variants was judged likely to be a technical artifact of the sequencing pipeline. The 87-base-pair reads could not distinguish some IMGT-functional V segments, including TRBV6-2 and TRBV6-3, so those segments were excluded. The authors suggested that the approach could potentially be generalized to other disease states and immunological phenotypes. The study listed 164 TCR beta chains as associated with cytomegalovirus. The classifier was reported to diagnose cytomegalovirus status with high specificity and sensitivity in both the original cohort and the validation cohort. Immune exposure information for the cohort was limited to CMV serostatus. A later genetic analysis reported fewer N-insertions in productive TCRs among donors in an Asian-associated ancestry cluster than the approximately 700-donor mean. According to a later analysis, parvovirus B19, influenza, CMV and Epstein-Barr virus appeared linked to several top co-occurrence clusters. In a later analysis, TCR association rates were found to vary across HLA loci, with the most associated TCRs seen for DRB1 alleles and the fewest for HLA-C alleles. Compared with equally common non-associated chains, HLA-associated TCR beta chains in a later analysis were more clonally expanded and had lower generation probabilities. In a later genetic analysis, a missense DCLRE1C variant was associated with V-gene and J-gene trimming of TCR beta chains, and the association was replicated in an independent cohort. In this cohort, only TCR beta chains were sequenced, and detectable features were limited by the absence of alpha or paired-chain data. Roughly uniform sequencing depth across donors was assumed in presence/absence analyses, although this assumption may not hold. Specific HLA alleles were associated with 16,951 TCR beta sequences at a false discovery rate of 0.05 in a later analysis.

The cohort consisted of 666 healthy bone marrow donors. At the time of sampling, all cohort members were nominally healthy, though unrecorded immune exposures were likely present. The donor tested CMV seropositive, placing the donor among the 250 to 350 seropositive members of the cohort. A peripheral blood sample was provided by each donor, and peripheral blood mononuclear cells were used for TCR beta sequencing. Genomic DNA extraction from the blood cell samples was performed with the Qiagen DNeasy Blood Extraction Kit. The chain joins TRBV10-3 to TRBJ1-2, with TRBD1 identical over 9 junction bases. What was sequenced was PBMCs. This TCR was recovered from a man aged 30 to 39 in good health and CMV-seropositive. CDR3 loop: CAITGQGINYTF. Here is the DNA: TGTGCCATCACGGGACAGGGCATAAACTACACCTTC.